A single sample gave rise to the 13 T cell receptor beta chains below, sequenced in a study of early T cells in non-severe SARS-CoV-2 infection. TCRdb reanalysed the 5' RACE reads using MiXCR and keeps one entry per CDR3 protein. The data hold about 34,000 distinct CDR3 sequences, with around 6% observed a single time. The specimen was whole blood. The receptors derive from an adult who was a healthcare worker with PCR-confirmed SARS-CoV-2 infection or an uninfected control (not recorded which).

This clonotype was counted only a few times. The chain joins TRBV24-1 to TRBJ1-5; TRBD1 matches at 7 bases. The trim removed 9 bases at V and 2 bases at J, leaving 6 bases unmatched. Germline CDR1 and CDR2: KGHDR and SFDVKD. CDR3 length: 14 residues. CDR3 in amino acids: CATSATGRNQPQHF. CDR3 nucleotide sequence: TGTGCCACCTCCGCGACAGGGCGCAATCAGCCCCAGCATTTT.

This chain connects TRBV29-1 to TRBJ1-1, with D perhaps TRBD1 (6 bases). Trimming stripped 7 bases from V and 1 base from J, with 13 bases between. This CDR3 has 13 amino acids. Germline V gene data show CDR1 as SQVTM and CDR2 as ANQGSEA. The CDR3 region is CSARQDENTEAFF. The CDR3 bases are TGCAGCGCCCGACAGGACGAGAACACTGAAGCTTTCTTT.

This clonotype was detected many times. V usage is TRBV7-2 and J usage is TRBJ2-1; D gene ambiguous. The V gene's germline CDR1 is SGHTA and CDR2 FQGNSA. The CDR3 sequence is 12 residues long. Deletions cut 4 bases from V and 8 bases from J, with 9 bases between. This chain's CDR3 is CASSSPADEQFF. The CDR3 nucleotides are TGTGCCAGCAGCTCGCCAGCCGATGAGCAGTTCTTC.

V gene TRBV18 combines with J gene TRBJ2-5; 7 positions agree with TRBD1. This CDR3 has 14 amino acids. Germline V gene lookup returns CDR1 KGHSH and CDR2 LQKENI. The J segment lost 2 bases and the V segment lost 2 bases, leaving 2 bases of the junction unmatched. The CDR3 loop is CASSPEQGQETQYF. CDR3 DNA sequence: TGTGCCAGCTCACCAGAACAGGGGCAAGAGACCCAGTACTTC.

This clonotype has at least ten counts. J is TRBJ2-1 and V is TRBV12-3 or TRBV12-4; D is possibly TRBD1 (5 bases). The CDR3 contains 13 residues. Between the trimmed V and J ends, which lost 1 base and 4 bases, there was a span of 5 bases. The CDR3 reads CASSLGQYNEQFF. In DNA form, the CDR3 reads TGTGCCAGCAGTTTAGGACAGTACAATGAGCAGTTCTTC.

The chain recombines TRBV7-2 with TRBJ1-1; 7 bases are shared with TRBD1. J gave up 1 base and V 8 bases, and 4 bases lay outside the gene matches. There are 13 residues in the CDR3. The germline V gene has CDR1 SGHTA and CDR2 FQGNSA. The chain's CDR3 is CASAGQKNTEAFF. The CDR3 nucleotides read TGTGCCAGCGCGGGACAGAAGAACACTGAAGCTTTCTTT.

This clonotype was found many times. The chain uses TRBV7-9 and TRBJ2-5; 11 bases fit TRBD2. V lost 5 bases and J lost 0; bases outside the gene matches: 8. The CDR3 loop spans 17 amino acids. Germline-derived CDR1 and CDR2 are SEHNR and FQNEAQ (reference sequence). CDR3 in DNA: TGTGCCAGCAGCCCACGACTAGCGGGGACAAACCAAGAGACCCAGTACTTC. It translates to CASSPRLAGTNQETQYF.

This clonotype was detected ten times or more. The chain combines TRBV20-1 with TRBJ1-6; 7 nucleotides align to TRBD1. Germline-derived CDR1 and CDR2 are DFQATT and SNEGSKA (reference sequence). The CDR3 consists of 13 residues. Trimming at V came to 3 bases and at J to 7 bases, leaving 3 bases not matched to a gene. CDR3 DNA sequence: TGCAGTGCTAGTAGGGGGCGGAATTCACCCCTCCACTTT. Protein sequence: CSASRGRNSPLHF.

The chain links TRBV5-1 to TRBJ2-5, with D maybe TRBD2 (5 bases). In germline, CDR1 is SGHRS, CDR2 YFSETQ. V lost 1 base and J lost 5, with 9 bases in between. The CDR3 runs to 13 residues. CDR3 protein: CASSLTRSETQYF. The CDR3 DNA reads TGCGCCAGCAGCTTGACTAGAAGCGAGACCCAGTACTTC.

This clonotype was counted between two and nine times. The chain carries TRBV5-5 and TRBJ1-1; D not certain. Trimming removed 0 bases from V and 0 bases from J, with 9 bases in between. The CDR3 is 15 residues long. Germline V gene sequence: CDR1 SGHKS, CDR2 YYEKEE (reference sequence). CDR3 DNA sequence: TGTGCCAGCAGCTTGGTTACGTTGGTGAACACTGAAGCTTTCTTT. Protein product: CASSLVTLVNTEAFF.

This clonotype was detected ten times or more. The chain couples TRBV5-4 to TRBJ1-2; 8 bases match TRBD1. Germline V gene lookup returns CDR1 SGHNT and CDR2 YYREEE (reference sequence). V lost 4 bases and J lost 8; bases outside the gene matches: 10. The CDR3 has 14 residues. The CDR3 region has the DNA TGTGCCAGCAGCCCCCCCGGGACAGGCGGCGGCTACACCTTC. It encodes CASSPPGTGGGYTF.

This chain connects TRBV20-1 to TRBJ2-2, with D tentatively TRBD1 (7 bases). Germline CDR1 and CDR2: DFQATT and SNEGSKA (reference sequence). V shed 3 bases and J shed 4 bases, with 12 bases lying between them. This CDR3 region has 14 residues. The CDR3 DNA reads TGCAGTGCTAGTTGGCAGGGGGGCACCGGGGAGCTGTTTTTT. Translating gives CSASWQGGTGELFF.

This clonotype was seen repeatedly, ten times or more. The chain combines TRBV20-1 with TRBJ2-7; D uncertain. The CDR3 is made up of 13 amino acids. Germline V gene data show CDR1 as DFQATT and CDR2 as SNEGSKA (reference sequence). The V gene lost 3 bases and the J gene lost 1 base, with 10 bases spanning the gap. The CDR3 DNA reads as TGCAGTGCTAGTGGGCAGCTGTCCTACGAGCAGTACTTC. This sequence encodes CSASGQLSYEQYF.